This paragraph reports one TCR beta chain. Its antigen remains unidentified. No base-level quality is on record; no much larger clone is a single base apart. This sample was included in a study of blood T cell repertoires in COVID-19 (dated by TCRdb to 2020 to 2021). Regarding the study in general: Samples from collaborators originated in the United States, Italy and Spain and spanned both the acute and convalescent phases of COVID-19. HLA class I and class II types, where available, came from metadata supplied by the sample provider rather than from assay-based typing. Samples were obtained from the ongoing ImmuneRACE study (first 160 participants) and from about 1,300 subjects provided by 6 global collaborators. Subjects who had been exposed to COVID-19, were actively infected with it, or had recovered from it provided the deeply sampled blood TCRbeta repertoires that made up the dataset. The repertoires were released in a freely available public database intended as a resource for research on the immune response to SARS-CoV-2. The material from the prospective study consisted of cDNA or gDNA derived from T cells, B-cell-depleted T cells, or PBMCs. Sample metadata almost always included a de-identified subject ID, COVID-19 status, age in years and sex.

TCRbeta CDR3 regions were amplified from genomic DNA using the immunoSEQ Assay, a bias-controlled multiplex PCR. The paper's processing steps were these. Nucleated cell counts per sample were estimated from amplification of reference gene primers within the assay. To quantify the absolute abundance of each unique TCRbeta CDR3 rearrangement, sequence reads were collapsed and filtered. For each sample, productive Simpson clonality was calculated as the square root of Simpson's diversity index across productive rearrangements. The immuneACCESS repertoire file appears here via TCRdb, limited to in-frame rearrangements. These files lack a portion of the clones; in checked studies, under half of the deficit traces to unresolved V genes, and the cause of the others is not known. Clonal size and the V and J genes are those of that table, whereas D and trimming came from the DNA. The sample table shows some 150,000 clones, and around 86% are seen once. Around 1.5% of the sample rests with the top ten.

The collaborating institutions used their own protocols to collect whole blood in K2EDTA tubes. Collaborator samples were shipped for TCRbeta analysis as frozen whole blood, isolated PBMCs, or DNA extracted from either sample type. From the cysteine up to the phenylalanine, the CDR3 has a length of 15 residues. Only the CDR3 DNA is retained, 45 bases long and in frame from the first base. For CDR1 and CDR2, the germline V gene (reference sequence) lists MNHNY and SVGAGI. Trimming at the junction amounts to 2 bases on V and 3 bases on J, and the germline ends lie 11 bases apart. What the study reported, not specific to this receptor: The amount of clinical and demographic metadata varied by source and participant and was provided uncurated.

This clonotype was obtained from a human donor in a cohort sampled during active COVID-19. Sequencing was performed on peripheral blood. The chain joins TRBV6-6 to TRBJ1-3; the D region possibly corresponds to TRBD1 (5 bases align). The bases are TGTGCCAGCAGTTACAGGGGAAGGTTTGGAAACACCATATATTTT. This gives the protein CASSYRGRFGNTIYF.